The entry that follows covers one TCR beta chain sequence. The sample comes from a study of blood T cell repertoires in COVID-19. Per the original methods: Using reference gene primer amplification, nucleated cell counts were estimated. Only in-frame clones appear in the TCRdb table, and some are missing; sequencing was by immunoSEQ multiplex PCR. D and trimming come from the DNA, and the V and J calls and clone size come from that table. The sample has 400,000 to 550,000 clones, around nine tenths seen once. V was pared by 6 bases and J by 6 bases, with 7 bases of the junction left unmatched. This CDR3 spans 14 amino acids. Per germline, CDR1 LNHNV and CDR2 YYDKDF (reference sequence).

The sequence came from a woman between 25 and 40 years old with acute or convalescent COVID-19. The V and J genes are TRBV15 and TRBJ2-5; 10 bases are shared with TRBD2. The specimen was peripheral blood. The CDR3 is CATSISGGVKTQYF. CDR3 sequence (DNA): TGTGCCACCAGTATAAGCGGGGGGGTAAAGACCCAGTACTTC.